A few counts support the clone carrying this TCR beta chain. Its antigen is still unknown. Repertoires were generated with immunoSEQ multiplex PCR, while TCRdb's copy carries only in-frame clones and drops some. Here the sample spans approximately 10,000 clones, 65% to 70% being singletons. This CDR3 region has 11 residues. V lost 6 bases and J lost 2, with 4 bases in between. The V gene's germline CDR1 is SEHNR and CDR2 FQNEAQ (reference sequence). This sample is drawn from a study of chemoradiotherapy in HPV16-positive cancers. Study-level information: Functional T-cell assays on two HPV16-positive patients' cells defined candidate HPV-specific clones and common TCR motifs. Findings and limits, study-wide: Non-HPV-specific T cells did not expand in tumors during treatment, whereas candidate HPV-specific clones and E7-related motifs did.

Over chemoradiotherapy, repertoires were sampled more than once. This chain connects TRBV7-9 to TRBJ2-5; no reliable D call. The clonotype originates from a human donor with HPV-associated anogenital cancer. The sample was taken from a patient who underwent chemoradiotherapy. CDR3 amino acids: CASSWQETQYF. The CDR3 DNA sequence: TGTGCCAGCAGTTGGCAAGAGACCCAGTACTTC. The entire variable domain, with the rest obtained from reference TRBV7-9 and TRBJ2-5, is as follows: DTGVSQNPRHKITKRGQNVTFRCDPISEHNRLYWYRQTLGQGPEFLTYFQNEAQLEKSRLLSDRFSAERPKGSFSTLEIQRTEQGDSAMYLCASSWQETQYFGPGTRLLVL.